This is a list of T cell receptor beta chains from one sample in a study of vaccination effects on CD4 cells after COVID-19. No antigens are known for them. Produced via immunoSEQ multiplex PCR; TCRdb's table is partial and in-frame only. The table shows 42,000 or so clones, with around 70% occurring only once. The specimen was CD4+ T cells from PBMCs cultured with a peptide pool, collected before COVID-19 vaccination. The receptor set was obtained from a human donor who had a prior SARS-CoV-2 infection. Both conserved end residues are part of each CDR3. D genes are given only for firm matches. A clone size is listed for some rows: how often the clone was seen (once, few, many), or a class if it is expanded.

v_gene	j_gene	abundance	d_gene	CDR3nt	CDR3aa
TRBV5-6	TRBJ1-6	few	NA	TGTGCCAGCAGCTTCTACAGGGATTCACCCCTCCACTTT	CASSFYRDSPLHF
TRBV7-8	TRBJ2-7	NA	TRBD1	TGTGCCAGCAGCTTACCAGGGGGCTACGAGCAGTACTTC	CASSLPGGYEQYF
TRBV5-1	TRBJ2-5	NA	TRBD1	TGCGCCAGCAGCGTACCCCGGGACAGCTACCAAGAGACCCAGTACTTC	CASSVPRDSYQETQYF
TRBV7-2	TRBJ2-2	NA	NA	TGTGCCAGCAGCCCCCGTTTCGGGGAGCTGTTTTTT	CASSPRFGELFF
TRBV4-3	TRBJ2-1	NA	NA	TGCGCCAGCAGCCCACAGACTAGTATGGCGCAGTTCTTC	CASSPQTSMAQFF
TRBV14	TRBJ2-1	NA	TRBD2	TGTGCCAGCAGCCTATCCCCCCAACGCGGGGGCTACAATGAGCAGTTCTTC	CASSLSPQRGGYNEQFF
TRBV4-2	TRBJ1-6	few	NA	TGTGCCAGCAGCCTCCGGGACTTCGATAATTCACCCCTCCACTTT	CASSLRDFDNSPLHF
TRBV7-3	TRBJ2-3	NA	TRBD2	TGTGCCAGCAGCCGGGGGGGCACAGATACGCAGTATTTT	CASSRGGTDTQYF
TRBV5-1	TRBJ1-2	NA	NA	TGCGCCAGCAGCTTGTTGTCAGGGATTGGCTATGGCTACACCTTC	CASSLLSGIGYGYTF
TRBV2	TRBJ2-7	NA	NA	TGTGCCAGCAGGACACTAGCTAGCGCGAACTACGAGCAGTACTTC	CASRTLASANYEQYF
TRBV7-2	TRBJ2-3	NA	NA	TGTGCCAGCAGCGTTGATTTGTTCGGAGATACGCAGTATTTT	CASSVDLFGDTQYF
TRBV4-1	TRBJ1-5	NA	NA	TGCGCCAGCAGCCAAGACATCACGGGGCAGCCCCAGCATTTT	CASSQDITGQPQHF
TRBV14	TRBJ2-3	NA	TRBD2	TGTGCCAGCAGCCAGAGGACTAGCGGGGCGTCAGATACGCAGTATTTT	CASSQRTSGASDTQYF
TRBV7-2	TRBJ2-1	few	NA	TGTGCCAGCAACAGCCCCATACGCGAAGGTGAGCAGTTCTTC	CASNSPIREGEQFF
TRBV19	TRBJ2-3	NA	TRBD2	TGTGCCAGTAGTATAAGGAGGGAGGGAGATACGCAGTATTTT	CASSIRREGDTQYF
TRBV11-3	TRBJ2-4	NA	NA	TGTGCCAGCAGCTTAGTAGGGCCGGTACTAGCCAAAAACATTCAGTACTTC	CASSLVGPVLAKNIQYF
TRBV4-2	TRBJ2-1	NA	NA	TGTGCCAGCAGCCGGGAGGACTCTATAACCTACAATGAGCAGTTCTTC	CASSREDSITYNEQFF
TRBV5-6	TRBJ2-1	NA	TRBD1	TGTGCCAGCAGCTTGGCTGGGGACAGGGGGTTATCTGAGCAGTTCTTC	CASSLAGDRGLSEQFF
TRBV5-1	TRBJ2-3	few	NA	TGCGCCAGCAGCTTGAGGGACACGGGCACGGATACGCAGTATTTT	CASSLRDTGTDTQYF
TRBV6-5	TRBJ2-7	NA	TRBD1	TGTGCCAGCAGTCCGGACAGGGCCACCGAGCAGTACTTC	CASSPDRATEQYF
TRBV10-3	TRBJ1-4	NA	NA	TGTGCCATCAGTGACAGGGGAAGCGAAAAACTGTTTTTT	CAISDRGSEKLFF
TRBV10-3	TRBJ1-1	NA	NA	TGTGCCATCAGTGTAGGAGGGGAGAACACTGAAGCTTTCTTT	CAISVGGENTEAFF
TRBV27	TRBJ2-7	NA	TRBD2	TGTGCCAGCAGCCCGACTAGCGGGGGTTACGAGCAGTACTTC	CASSPTSGGYEQYF